The next 31 T cell receptor beta chains were all read from a single sample in a study of the immune and genomic landscape of osteosarcoma. Method: immunoSEQ multiplex PCR; TCRdb's copy keeps in-frame clones and lacks some. The sample yields 4,600 or so clones, 71% seen once. Osteosarcoma specimens were post-treatment primary, local recurrence and metastasis tumors from poor-prognosis patients. The specimen was osteosarcoma tumor tissue from the femur. Receptors were obtained from a human donor with osteosarcoma.

This clone appeared a single time. The chain employs TRBV6-5 and TRBJ1-1; D is unresolved. Germline assignment: CDR1 MNHEY and CDR2 SVGAGI. CDR3 size: 14 residues. Trimming shortened V by 5 bases and J by 0 bases, and 10 bases separated the two germline ends. CDR3 coding DNA: TGTGCCAGCAGTACCGGGAGACTGAACACTGAAGCTTTCTTT. This gives the protein CASSTGRLNTEAFF.

The rearrangement joins TRBV5-1 to TRBJ2-7; 7 bases map to TRBD1. V was clipped by 2 bases and J by 4 bases; unmatched bases: 6. Germline V gives CDR1 SGHRS, CDR2 YFSETQ. The CDR3 is made up of 14 amino acids. This CDR3 reads CASSLQGTPYEQYF. The CDR3 DNA reads TGCGCCAGCAGCTTACAGGGGACCCCTTACGAGCAGTACTTC.

The chain combines TRBV27 with TRBJ2-1; D is possibly TRBD1 (5 bases). The CDR3 length is 14 residues. Germline V gene lookup returns CDR1 MNHEY and CDR2 SMNVEV (reference sequence). V lost 5 bases and J 3 bases, leaving 11 bases between the germline ends. The CDR3 bases are TGTGCCAGCAGTGGCGACAGAGTCTACAATGAGCAGTTCTTC. This gives the protein CASSGDRVYNEQFF.

Here the CDR3 DNA reads TGTGCCAGCAGCCCCTTTGGAGTATCCGGGGAGCTGTTTTTT. Residues: CASSPFGVSGELFF. V gene TRBV14 combines with J gene TRBJ2-2; unclear D gene. This CDR3 contains 14 residues. Trimming stripped 4 bases from V and 6 bases from J, with 12 bases between. Germline V gives CDR1 SGHDN, CDR2 FVKESK.

The rearrangement uses TRBV27 and TRBJ1-6; TRBD1 agrees at 7 bases. The germline V gene encodes CDR1 MNHEY and CDR2 SMNVEV (reference sequence). CDR3 length: 14 amino acids. The V and J ends lost 5 bases and 10 bases, in that order; junction bases with no gene match: 8. CDR3 region: CASSLGQDGSPLHF. CDR3 nucleotide sequence: TGTGCCAGCAGTCTCGGACAGGATGGGTCACCCCTCCACTTT.

The V and J genes are TRBV5-1 and TRBJ2-1, with D possibly being TRBD1 or TRBD2 (5 bases each). V was shortened by 1 base and J by 12 bases, with 17 bases between the two germline ends. The CDR3 totals 14 residues. Germline CDR1 SGHRS, CDR2 YFSETQ. Written as DNA, the CDR3 is TGCGCCAGCAGCTTGCTATCGGGGCAAGTACGGCAGTTCTTC. This codes for CASSLLSGQVRQFF. Looking up the rest from reference TRBV5-1 and TRBJ2-1 gives the full variable domain: KAGVTQTPRYLIKTRGQQVTLSCSPISGHRSVSWYQQTPGQGLQFLFEYFSETQRNKGNFPGRFSGRQFSNSRSEMNVSTLELGDSALYLCASSLLSGQVRQFFGPGTRLTVL.

This chain links TRBV5-1 with TRBJ2-1, with TRBD2 identical over 12 bases. J lost 0 bases, V lost 4 bases, and 5 bases had no gene match. Germline loops: CDR1 SGHRS, CDR2 YFSETQ. The CDR3 runs 17 residues. CDR3 in DNA: TGCGCCAGCAGCATCGGGACTAGCGGGTACTCCTACAATGAGCAGTTCTTC. Protein sequence: CASSIGTSGYSYNEQFF.

This chain links TRBV6-5 with TRBJ1-2; D perhaps matches TRBD1 (6 bases). This CDR3 has 14 amino acids. Trimming left V 8 bases short and J 7 bases short, with 20 bases between. CDR1 MNHEY and CDR2 SVGAGI come from the germline V gene. The CDR3 nucleotides read TGTGCCAGCTCCATCGGGGGGGAAGGGGGTGGCTACACCTTC. Amino acids: CASSIGGEGGGYTF.

V is TRBV11-2 and J is TRBJ2-5; D tentatively fits TRBD1 or TRBD2 (5 bases each). The CDR3 runs 14 residues. The V and J ends lost 1 base and 2 bases respectively, with 8 bases between them. CDR1 is SGHAT and CDR2 is FQNNGV in the germline V gene. CDR3 nucleotides: TGTGCCAGCAGCTTAGGGGGGATACAAGAGACCCAGTACTTC. This gives the protein CASSLGGIQETQYF.

This chain links TRBV7-6 with TRBJ2-2, with 7 nucleotides matching TRBD1. The germline CDR1 and CDR2 sequences are SGHVS and FNYEAQ. This CDR3 comprises 17 residues. V trimming: 5 bases; J trimming: 5 bases; junction bases outside the gene matches: 14. CDR3 nucleotide sequence: TGTGCCAGCAGCCCTTACACAGGGGTAATCTGGACCGGGGAGCTGTTTTTT. Its protein is CASSPYTGVIWTGELFF.

J is TRBJ2-1 and V is TRBV5-4; D is undetermined. V was shortened by 4 bases and J by 5 bases, with 7 bases between the two germline ends. The CDR3 has 12 amino acids. Germline V gene sequence: CDR1 SGHNT, CDR2 YYREEE (reference sequence). CDR3 residues: CASSPTNNEQFF. The CDR3 coding sequence is TGTGCCAGCAGCCCTACAAACAATGAGCAGTTCTTC.

The CDR3 nucleotides read TGTGCCAGCAGCCCAGACAATCAGCCCCAGCATTTT. Translated: CASSPDNQPQHF. V is TRBV21-1 and J is TRBJ1-5; TRBD1, the D gene given by the table, was not confirmed from the DNA. TRBV21-1 constitutes a pseudogene. This CDR3 contains 12 residues.

Of note for this clone: Other DNA sequences within the sample encode an identical CDR3. The chain uses TRBV30 and TRBJ2-5; D possibly corresponds to TRBD2 (6 bases). Looked up from germline, CDR1 is GTSNPN and CDR2 is SVGIG (reference sequence). The CDR3 sequence is 13 residues long. Trimming removed 1 base from V and 2 bases from J, with 8 bases in between. The CDR3 DNA reads TGTGCCTGGAGTGGGGGGGTGCAAGAGACCCAGTACTTC. Its translation: CAWSGGVQETQYF.

About this clone itself: The sample has other DNA sequences that encode this CDR3 too. The chain couples TRBV5-1 to TRBJ2-3; perhaps TRBD1 as D (6 bases). Trimming shortened V by 0 bases and J by 4 bases, and 9 bases separated the two germline ends. Germline V lookup: CDR1 SGHRS, CDR2 YFSETQ. The CDR3 loop spans 14 amino acids. This chain's CDR3 is CASSLGGRSDTQYF. The CDR3, as DNA: TGCGCCAGCAGCTTGGGGGGGCGGTCAGATACGCAGTATTTT.

The gene calls are TRBV5-6 and TRBJ1-2, with a tentative D call TRBD1 (5 bases). Germline lookup yields CDR1 SGHDT and CDR2 YYEEEE. This CDR3 has 12 amino acids. Trimming removed 3 bases from V and 8 bases from J, with 11 bases in between. The CDR3 DNA sequence: TGTGCCAGCAGCTCGGGGGTGTTAGGCTACACCTTC. This gives the protein CASSSGVLGYTF.

The chain links TRBV5-8 to TRBJ1-2; 7 bases map to TRBD1. The germline gives CDR1 SGHTS, CDR2 YDEGEE. CDR3 length: 14 residues. V lost 1 base and J lost 4; bases outside the gene matches: 4. The CDR3 reads CASSLQGDVYGYTF. CDR3 in DNA: TGTGCCAGCAGCTTGCAGGGGGACGTCTATGGCTACACCTTC.

This chain connects TRBV5-1 to TRBJ2-3, with a tentative D call TRBD2 (5 bases). With 2 bases removed from V and 0 bases from J, the gap between germline ends came to 19 bases. The germline CDR1 and CDR2 sequences are SGHRS and YFSETQ. The CDR3 contains 18 residues. The CDR3 region is CASSFYYASGASTDTQYF. The DNA of the CDR3 is TGCGCCAGCAGCTTCTATTATGCGAGCGGAGCTAGCACAGATACGCAGTATTTT. Supplemented by reference TRBV5-1 and TRBJ2-3, the full variable domain reads KAGVTQTPRYLIKTRGQQVTLSCSPISGHRSVSWYQQTPGQGLQFLFEYFSETQRNKGNFPGRFSGRQFSNSRSEMNVSTLELGDSALYLCASSFYYASGASTDTQYFGPGTRLTVL.

The chain recombines TRBV18 with TRBJ2-6, with 7 bases fitting TRBD1. The CDR3 consists of 18 residues. Germline-derived CDR1 and CDR2 are KGHSH and LQKENI. Trimming removed 3 bases from V and 1 base from J; junction bases left unmatched: 9. The CDR3 DNA sequence: TGTGCCAGCTCACCCAGGACAGGCTCGCTGTCTGGGGCCAACGTCCTGACTTTC. This encodes CASSPRTGSLSGANVLTF.

V is TRBV10-1 and J is TRBJ1-1; TRBD1 agrees at 8 bases. Germline V gene lookup returns CDR1 WNHNN and CDR2 SYGVQD (reference sequence). The CDR3 totals 15 residues. J gave up 5 bases and V 2 bases, and 7 bases lay outside the gene matches. CDR3 nucleotides: TGCGCCAGCAGTGAGACCGGACAGGGATGGACTGAAGCTTTCTTT. This codes for CASSETGQGWTEAFF.

This rearrangement joins TRBV7-8 to TRBJ1-3; 8 nucleotides line up with TRBD1. The germline CDR1 and CDR2 sequences are SGHVS and FQNEAQ. The V and J ends lost 5 bases and 1 base, in that order; junction bases with no gene match: 10. The CDR3 extends over 17 amino acids. In DNA, the CDR3 is TGTGCCAGCAGCCATACGACAGGGGAGTCTTCTGGAAACACCATATATTTT. This codes for CASSHTTGESSGNTIYF. Using reference TRBV7-8 and TRBJ1-3 for the parts outside the CDR3, the full variable domain is GAGVSQSPRYKVAKRGQDVALRCDPISGHVSLFWYQQALGQGPEFLTYFQNEAQLDKSGLPSDRFFAERPEGSVSTLKIQRTQQEDSAVYLCASSHTTGESSGNTIYFGEGSWLTVV.

The genes are TRBV5-1 and TRBJ2-3; D might be TRBD1 or TRBD2, each matching 5 bases. Germline V lookup: CDR1 SGHRS, CDR2 YFSETQ. Trimming shortened V by 2 bases and J by 1 base, and 11 bases separated the two germline ends. The CDR3 contains 15 residues. The CDR3 spells CASSFGTPGTDTQYF. In DNA, the CDR3 is TGCGCCAGCAGCTTTGGGACGCCAGGCACAGATACGCAGTATTTT.

This chain links TRBV6-1 with TRBJ1-2; D possibly corresponds to TRBD1 (5 bases). The CDR3 extends over 14 amino acids. V lost 2 bases and J lost 7, with 14 bases in between. Germline-derived CDR1 and CDR2 are MNHNS and SASEGT. CDR3 sequence (DNA): TGTGCCAGCAGTGAAAGGGGCAGTTTTCGTGGCTACACCTTC. It codes for CASSERGSFRGYTF.

CDR3 in amino acids: CSVNLVLVSADTQYF. The CDR3 DNA reads as TGCAGCGTCAACCTGGTTCTGGTAAGCGCGGATACGCAGTATTTT. The chain joins TRBV29-1 to TRBJ2-3; D is ambiguous. The germline V and J ends were trimmed by 6 bases and 6 bases, with 22 bases remaining between them. The CDR3 is 15 residues long. CDR1 is SQVTM and CDR2 is ANQGSEA in the germline V gene.

This clone was seen a few times. The J gene is TRBJ2-1, the V gene TRBV9; D perhaps matches TRBD1 (5 bases). Germline V gene sequence: CDR1 SGDLS, CDR2 YYNGEE. Trimming removed 0 bases at V and 10 bases at J, with 17 bases between. This CDR3 spans 15 amino acids. CDR3 in DNA: TGTGCCAGCAGCGTAGGGCAGGGCTCCCAAGGGGAGCAGTTCTTC. Translation gives CASSVGQGSQGEQFF.

J is TRBJ1-3 and V is TRBV5-1; maybe TRBD1 (5 bases). The CDR3 runs to 18 residues. Germline CDR1 is SGHRS and CDR2 is YFSETQ. Trimming pared 3 bases from V and 0 bases from J, leaving 19 bases between. The CDR3 DNA reads TGCGCCAGCAGCTCCCTCGGGGGTGTGGAGAGCTCTGGAAACACCATATATTTT. Translating it yields CASSSLGGVESSGNTIYF.

The chain is built from TRBV6-1 and TRBJ1-4; TRBD1 is a possible D gene (5 bases). V lost 5 bases, J lost 3 bases, and 10 bases lay in between. The CDR3 loop spans 14 amino acids. From germline, CDR1 is MNHNS and CDR2 SASEGT. This CDR3 reads CASSPGSANEKLFF. The CDR3 DNA reads as TGTGCCAGCAGTCCAGGGTCGGCTAATGAAAAACTGTTTTTT.

The chain carries TRBV9 and TRBJ1-6; 11 bases line up with TRBD1. The CDR3 has 16 residues. After removal of 0 bases from V and 5 bases from J, the junction contained 1 base not matched to a gene. Looked up from germline, CDR1 is SGDLS and CDR2 is YYNGEE. This CDR3 reads CASSVGTGGNNSPLHF. In nucleotides, the CDR3 is TGTGCCAGCAGCGTAGGGACAGGGGGCAATAATTCACCCCTCCACTTT.

The chain combines TRBV5-3 with TRBJ2-3; TRBD2 matches at 9 bases. TRBV5-3 falls under the ORF class, with uncertain function. The V segment lost 0 bases and the J segment 3 bases; nucleotides outside the gene matches: 8. The CDR3 is 17 amino acids. The CDR3 coding sequence is TGTGCCAGAAGCTTGGGTAGCGGGAGTGAAAGAACAGATACGCAGTATTTT. It translates to CARSLGSGSERTDTQYF.

V is TRBV2 and J is TRBJ2-7; D is possibly TRBD1 (5 bases). Trimming removed 6 bases from V and 5 bases from J, with 11 bases in between. The germline V gene encodes CDR1 SNHLY and CDR2 FYNNEI. The CDR3 covers 12 residues. CDR3 in amino acids: CASRGLDHEQYF. The CDR3 DNA is TGTGCCAGCAGGGGGCTGGATCACGAGCAGTACTTC.

This rearrangement joins TRBV5-6 to TRBJ2-3; TRBD1 agrees at 10 bases. Trimming cost V 1 base and J 3 bases; bases outside gene matches: 2. Germline V gene lookup returns CDR1 SGHDT and CDR2 YYEEEE. This CDR3 has 15 residues. The CDR3, as DNA: TGTGCCAGCAGCTTGCGACAGGGGGCTACAGATACGCAGTATTTT. Encoded protein: CASSLRQGATDTQYF.

The chain employs TRBV21-1 and TRBJ1-5. TRBV21-1 is designated a pseudogene. The length of the CDR3 is 12 residues. The CDR3 region is CASQPSNQPQHF. The CDR3 DNA reads as TGTGCCAGCCAGCCCAGCAATCAGCCCCAGCATTTT.